Included here is one TCR beta chain sequence, with context. No antigen is known for it. This sample was included in a study of cytomegalovirus exposure and HLA in healthy donors. The overall study: The early release's HLA-typed donors yielded about 85 million unique TCRs.

A multiplex PCR was run with 60 Vbeta primers and 13 Jbeta primers. The data were produced by immunoSEQ multiplex PCR, yet TCRdb's version contains in-frame clones alone and is incomplete. The table for this sample gives approximately 140,000 clones. Healthy bone marrow donors made up the donors. Germline V gene lookup returns CDR1 PRHDT and CDR2 FYEKMQ (reference sequence). V lost 5 bases and J lost 5, with 18 bases in between. The CDR3 consists of 15 residues. Study conclusions and caveats: Reports indicated that the classifier achieved high specificity and sensitivity in diagnosing cytomegalovirus status. Reports state that TCR beta sequences accurately predicted most subjects' HLA-A and HLA-B alleles.

This chain joins TRBV13 and TRBJ2-5; TRBD1 is a possible D gene (5 bases). The sample comprised PBMCs. This receptor was obtained from a man aged 40-55 years in good health and CMV-seronegative. CDR3 bases: TGTGCCAGCAGCCCCCCCCGCAGGGCTTACGAGACCCAGTACTTC. It encodes CASSPPRRAYETQYF.